The 27 T cell receptor beta chains listed next were all sequenced from one sample in a study of blood T cell repertoires in COVID-19. Sequenced by immunoSEQ multiplex PCR; TCRdb stores in-frame clones only, minus some. The sample lists over 80,000 clones; about 90% were seen once. The sequencing sample was made of peripheral blood. The receptors come from a human donor in a cohort sampled during active COVID-19.

The chain's CDR3 is CASSYTFSGRRYEQYF. In DNA, the CDR3 is TGTGCCAGCAGTTACACGTTTAGCGGGAGAAGGTACGAGCAGTACTTC. The V gene is TRBV6-5, the J gene TRBJ2-7, with 9 bases aligning to TRBD2. Looked up from germline, CDR1 is MNHEY and CDR2 is SVGAGI. CDR3 length equals 16 residues. The ends lost 2 bases at V and 4 bases at J; junction bases unmatched: 9.

The V gene is TRBV27, the J gene TRBJ1-1; D is unclear. Germline lookup yields CDR1 MNHEY and CDR2 SMNVEV (reference sequence). This CDR3 is 13 amino acids long. V was pared by 6 bases and J by 1 base, with 9 bases between. The CDR3 reads CASSRIKNTEAFF. CDR3 DNA: TGTGCCAGCAGCCGTATAAAGAACACTGAAGCTTTCTTT.

This clone was seen a few times. J is TRBJ2-2 and V is TRBV9, with TRBD2 as a possible D gene (6 bases). V was clipped by 4 bases and J by 1 base, with 11 bases between them. The CDR3 is 15 amino acids. Germline values: CDR1 SGDLS, CDR2 YYNGEE. In DNA, the CDR3 is TGTGCCAGCAGCTATGGCGGGGAGAACACCGGGGAGCTGTTTTTT. Its translation: CASSYGGENTGELFF.

The gene calls are TRBV9 and TRBJ2-1, with 7 nucleotides matching TRBD2. CDR1 and CDR2 (germline): SGDLS, YYNGEE. The V segment lost 3 bases and the J segment 5 bases; nucleotides outside the gene matches: 14. The CDR3 covers 17 residues. CDR3 sequence: CASSEQEGSSGDNEQFF. CDR3 nucleotides: TGTGCCAGCAGCGAGCAGGAAGGGTCTAGCGGAGACAATGAGCAGTTCTTC.

In this sample, this clone turned up a few times. The gene calls are TRBV19 and TRBJ1-1; TRBD1 matches at 7 bases. Germline CDR1 and CDR2: LNHDA and SQIVND (reference sequence). V lost 1 base, J lost 8 bases, and 10 bases stayed unmatched. The CDR3 extends over 15 amino acids. CDR3 loop: CASSIVPQGVGEAFF. CDR3 DNA sequence: TGTGCCAGTAGTATAGTCCCTCAGGGGGTGGGGGAAGCTTTCTTT.

About this clone: This sample includes further DNA sequences coding for the same CDR3. The chain is built from TRBV9 and TRBJ1-2, with TRBD1 identical over 9 bases. The CDR3 sequence is 15 residues long. The junction had 4 bases not matched to a gene; V was cut back by 0 bases and J by 4 bases. Germline lookup yields CDR1 SGDLS and CDR2 YYNGEE. In nucleotides, the CDR3 is TGTGCCAGCAGCGTAGCAGGACAGGGGCTCTATGGCTACACCTTC. Its protein is CASSVAGQGLYGYTF.

CDR3 sequence: CASRLGQGANTGELFF. The CDR3 DNA reads as TGTGCCAGCAGACTCGGACAGGGGGCGAACACCGGGGAGCTGTTTTTT. V gene TRBV5-8 combines with J gene TRBJ2-2, with 10 bases matching TRBD1. Looked up from germline, CDR1 is SGHTS and CDR2 is YDEGEE. J was trimmed by 0 bases and V by 5 bases; bases with no gene match: 4. The CDR3 is 16 amino acids.

V usage is TRBV6-5 and J usage is TRBJ2-7; the match to TRBD1 covers 9 bases. Germline trimming cut 2 bases from V and 4 bases from J; bases unmatched to any gene: 6. CDR1 MNHEY and CDR2 SVGAGI come from the germline V gene. The length of the CDR3 is 15 residues. The CDR3 DNA is TGTGCCAGCAGTTACAGTGTGGGACAGGGTTACGAGCAGTACTTC. It codes for CASSYSVGQGYEQYF.

V and J are TRBV9 and TRBJ2-7; D perhaps matches TRBD2 (6 bases). V shed 0 bases and J shed 4 bases, with 17 bases lying between them. Germline loops: CDR1 SGDLS, CDR2 YYNGEE. This CDR3 has 16 amino acids. CDR3: CASSVGSDGRGYEQYF. CDR3 nucleotide sequence: TGTGCCAGCAGCGTAGGCTCGGACGGGAGAGGGTACGAGCAGTACTTC.

The chain couples TRBV7-2 to TRBJ2-1; tentatively, D is TRBD2 (5 bases). Trimming removed 4 bases from V and 4 bases from J, with 14 bases in between. Germline CDR1 and CDR2: SGHTA and FQGNSA. CDR3 size: 15 residues. In DNA form, the CDR3 reads TGTGCCAGCAGCTCCCCCCGGGGAAGGTACAATGAGCAGTTCTTC. This codes for CASSSPRGRYNEQFF.

V gene TRBV4-2 combines with J gene TRBJ2-1, with 8 bases that match TRBD2. Germline V lookup: CDR1 LGHNA, CDR2 YNFKEQ. J gave up 7 bases and V 0 bases, and 5 bases lay outside the gene matches. The CDR3 runs 15 residues. As DNA, the CDR3 is TGTGCCAGCAGCCAAGATCCTACTAGCGGTAATGAGCAGTTCTTC. This translates into CASSQDPTSGNEQFF.

The chain joins TRBV9 to TRBJ2-7; a possible D gene is TRBD2 (5 bases). Trimming took 5 bases from V and 3 from J, leaving 18 bases between them. Per the germline V gene, CDR1 is SGDLS and CDR2 is YYNGEE. CDR3 length equals 15 residues. As DNA, the CDR3 is TGTGCCAGCAGTCCGCATCTGCGGGCCGGCTACGAGCAGTACTTC. Translated: CASSPHLRAGYEQYF.

The V gene is TRBV27, the J gene TRBJ2-1; 11 bases fit TRBD2. Germline-derived CDR1 and CDR2 are MNHEY and SMNVEV (reference sequence). The CDR3 sequence is 16 residues long. V lost 4 bases to trimming and J lost 8 bases; unmatched junction nucleotides: 10. Here the CDR3 reads CASSSRLAGTEDEQFF. The CDR3 nucleotides read TGTGCCAGCAGTTCCCGACTAGCGGGGACGGAGGATGAGCAGTTCTTC.

The chain joins TRBV9 to TRBJ2-1; D possibly corresponds to TRBD1 (6 bases). Trimming cost V 4 bases and J 8 bases, with 13 bases left between them. Germline CDR1 SGDLS, CDR2 YYNGEE. CDR3 size: 13 residues. The CDR3 region is CASSPIRGDEQFF. The CDR3, as DNA: TGTGCCAGCAGCCCAATCAGGGGCGATGAGCAGTTCTTC.

V is TRBV7-9 and J is TRBJ1-1; D unresolved. This CDR3 spans 14 amino acids. CDR1 SEHNR and CDR2 FQNEAQ come from the germline V gene (reference sequence). Trimming pared 3 bases from V and 5 bases from J, leaving 13 bases between. CDR3 protein: CASSFEGGVTEAFF. The CDR3 DNA reads TGTGCCAGCAGCTTCGAGGGTGGCGTTACTGAAGCTTTCTTT.

The V call is TRBV5-6, the J call TRBJ2-3, with 8 bases matching TRBD2. CDR1 is SGHDT and CDR2 is YYEEEE in the germline V gene. With V trimmed by 3 bases and J by 4 bases, 10 bases remained unmatched. The CDR3 is made up of 16 amino acids. CDR3 sequence reads: CASSSLAGPPPDTQYF. As DNA, the CDR3 is TGTGCCAGCAGCTCCTTAGCGGGACCCCCCCCAGATACGCAGTATTTT. The variable domain in full, with the rest retrieved from reference TRBV5-6 and TRBJ2-3, is DAGVTQSPTHLIKTRGQQVTLRCSPKSGHDTVSWYQQALGQGPQFIFQYYEEEERQRGNFPDRFSGHQFPNYSSELNVNALLLGDSALYLCASSSLAGPPPDTQYFGPGTRLTVL.

This clone was seen a single time. The chain uses TRBV3-1 (or the pseudogene TRBV3-2) and TRBJ2-5, with D tentatively TRBD2 (6 bases). The V end was cut by 2 bases, the J end by 7 bases, with 11 bases between. The CDR3 covers 13 residues. The germline V gene has CDR1 LGHDT and CDR2 YNNKEL (reference sequence). The DNA of the CDR3 is TGTGCCAGCAGCCAACAATACGGGGGGACCCAGTACTTC. It translates to CASSQQYGGTQYF.

This clone was picked up a small number of times. The chain combines TRBV4-3 with TRBJ1-6, with D hard to call. The CDR3 sequence is 15 residues long. Per germline, CDR1 LGHNA and CDR2 YSLEER. The V end lost 0 bases, the J end lost 14 bases, and 17 bases lay between the germline ends. The CDR3 DNA follows: TGCGCCAGCAGCCAAGAGGTCGACGGCTCTAGTGCCCTCCACTTT. Translated: CASSQEVDGSSALHF.

This clone was seen once. CDR3 region: CASSGSRRGRGYTF. The CDR3 coding sequence is TGTGCCAGTAGTGGTTCTCGCAGGGGTCGTGGCTACACCTTC. The chain joins TRBV19 to TRBJ1-2; maybe TRBD1 (6 bases). CDR1 is LNHDA and CDR2 is SQIVND in the germline V gene (reference sequence). The germline V and J ends were trimmed by 5 bases and 7 bases, with 17 bases remaining between them. This CDR3 contains 14 residues.

J is TRBJ2-7 and V is TRBV3-1 (or the pseudogene TRBV3-2), with TRBD2 identical over 13 bases. The CDR3 sequence is 17 residues long. J lost 5 bases, V lost 5 bases, and 12 bases had no gene match. CDR1 LGHDT and CDR2 YNNKEL come from the germline V gene (reference sequence). The chain's CDR3 is CASSSQRTSGGWDEQYF. CDR3 bases: TGTGCCAGCAGCTCCCAGCGGACTAGCGGGGGCTGGGACGAGCAGTACTTC.

This clone appeared a few times. The rearrangement uses TRBV11-3 and TRBJ2-2; D may be TRBD2 (6 bases). V lost 5 bases and J 10 bases, leaving 11 bases between the germline ends. This CDR3 has 12 residues. CDR1 is SGHNT, CDR2 YENEEA, per germline. CDR3 nucleotide sequence: TGTGCCAGCAGCATACGGGGGACGGAGCTGTTTTTT. It encodes CASSIRGTELFF.

This clone showed up just once. The V and J genes are TRBV7-3 and TRBJ1-6; D ambiguous. The CDR3 has 13 residues. Germline V CDR1 and CDR2: SGHTA, FQGTGA. V lost 2 bases and J lost 7, with 6 bases in between. In DNA form, the CDR3 reads TGTGCCAGCAGCTTACAGGAAAATTCACCCCTCCACTTT. Translated, it gives CASSLQENSPLHF.

The chain links TRBV5-1 to TRBJ2-3; tentative D call: TRBD2 (6 bases). CDR3 length: 16 amino acids. V lost 1 base and J lost 8, with 20 bases in between. CDR1 and CDR2 from the germline V gene are SGHRS and YFSETQ. The CDR3 reads CASSLWGDGQGGTQYF. DNA for the CDR3: TGCGCCAGCAGCTTGTGGGGGGACGGCCAGGGCGGTACGCAGTATTTT.

A word on this clone: Other nucleotide sequences in the sample specify the same CDR3. The chain recombines TRBV5-5 with TRBJ1-1; unclear D gene. Trimming took off 4 bases at V and 0 bases at J, with 7 bases between the two ends. The CDR3 contains 13 residues. From germline, CDR1 is SGHKS and CDR2 YYEKEE (reference sequence). CDR3 protein: CASSLSLNTEAFF. The CDR3 bases are TGTGCCAGCAGCCTGTCTCTGAACACTGAAGCTTTCTTT.

The chain uses TRBV4-1 and TRBJ2-1; no reliable D call. This CDR3 has 15 residues. Germline V gives CDR1 MGHRA, CDR2 YSYEKL. With 0 bases removed from V and 7 bases from J, the gap between germline ends came to 13 bases. The CDR3 sequence: CASSQDNGQWNEQFF. The CDR3 DNA reads as TGCGCCAGCAGCCAAGACAATGGGCAATGGAATGAGCAGTTCTTC.

This chain joins TRBV4-2 and TRBJ1-2; TRBD1 is a possible D gene (6 bases). CDR1 LGHNA and CDR2 YNFKEQ come from the germline V gene. Trimming removed 3 bases at V and 5 bases at J, with 10 bases between. The CDR3 contains 13 residues. CDR3 in DNA: TGTGCCAGCAGCCAGAACAGGGTTTATGGCTACACCTTC. It codes for CASSQNRVYGYTF.

The gene calls are TRBV2 and TRBJ2-3; TRBD1 aligns across 9 bases. The CDR3 covers 14 residues. CDR1 and CDR2 (germline): SNHLY, FYNNEI. V shed 6 bases and J 12 bases; nucleotides not matched to a gene: 13. The CDR3 DNA reads as TGTGCCAGCAGCTACCAACCCGGACAGGGGTTACAGTATTTT. Protein: CASSYQPGQGLQYF.